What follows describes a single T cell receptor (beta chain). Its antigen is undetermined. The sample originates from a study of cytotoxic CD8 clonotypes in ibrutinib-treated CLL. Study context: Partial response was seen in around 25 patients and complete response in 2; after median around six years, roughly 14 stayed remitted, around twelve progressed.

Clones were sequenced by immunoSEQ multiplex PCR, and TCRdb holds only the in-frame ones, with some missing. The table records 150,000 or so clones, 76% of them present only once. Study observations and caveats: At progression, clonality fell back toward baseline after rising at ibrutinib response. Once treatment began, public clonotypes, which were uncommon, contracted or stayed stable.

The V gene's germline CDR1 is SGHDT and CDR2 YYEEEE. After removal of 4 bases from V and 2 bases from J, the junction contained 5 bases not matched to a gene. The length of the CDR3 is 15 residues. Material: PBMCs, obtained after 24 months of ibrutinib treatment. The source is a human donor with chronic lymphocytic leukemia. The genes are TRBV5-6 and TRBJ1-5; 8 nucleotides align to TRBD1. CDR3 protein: CASSLTGGGNQPQHF. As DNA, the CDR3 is TGTGCCAGCAGCCTAACAGGGGGTGGCAATCAGCCCCAGCATTTT.